Reported below is one TCR beta chain. The target antigen is unknown. V was clipped by 0 bases and J by 5 bases, with 14 bases between them. CDR3 size: 16 residues. Germline loops: CDR1 MNHNY, CDR2 SVGAGI (reference sequence). CD45RO negativity and positive selection for CCR7 defined naive CD8 cells, a population that excluded terminally differentiated effector memory CD45RA+ cells. In replicate PCRs of sorted subsets, roughly 190 ng DNA, some 28,000 T cell genomes, was used. Clones were sequenced by immunoSEQ multiplex PCR, and TCRdb holds only the in-frame ones, with some missing. The sample lists fewer than 850,000 clones; 90% to 98% were seen once. The data originate from a study of shared clonotypes between healthy human individuals. Study results and limitations: A generally larger estimated richness was seen in naive subsets than in memory subsets. Non-shared clonotypes showed lower generation probabilities than clonotypes common to all four donors. With a handful of donors compared, 5% to 5.5% of naive CD4 clonotypes were shared.

This rearrangement joins TRBV6-6 to TRBJ2-1; D is possibly TRBD2 (5 bases). The specimen sequenced was naive CD8+ T cells sorted from blood. This clonotype originated in a man younger than 45 in good health. The chain's CDR3 is CASSYSSRTFNNEQFF. For the CDR3, the DNA is TGTGCCAGCAGTTACTCGAGCCGGACTTTTAACAATGAGCAGTTCTTC.